Listed here are 22 T cell receptor beta chains from one sample, sequenced in a study of T cell changes during pregnancy in multiple sclerosis. Here immunoSEQ multiplex PCR was the method, and the copy in TCRdb shows in-frame clones only, minus some. This sample has 15,000 to 20,000 clones, with 88% found just once. The input for sequencing was CD8+ T cells from peripheral blood mononuclear cells, taken after pregnancy. The receptors were sampled from a female donor in good health, enrolled as a control in a pregnancy study.

The chain combines TRBV6-5 with TRBJ2-7, with a possible D match to TRBD1 (5 bases). Germline assignment: CDR1 MNHEY and CDR2 SVGAGI. CDR3 length equals 13 residues. Trimming took off 6 bases at V and 7 bases at J, with 16 bases between the two ends. CDR3 sequence: CASRQGDLGEQYF. In nucleotides, the CDR3 is TGTGCCAGCAGGCAGGGTGACCTGGGGGAGCAGTACTTC.

The CDR3 DNA sequence: TGTGCCAGCATCCAAATCGCAGGGGTGAACACTGAAGCTTTCTTT. This sequence encodes CASIQIAGVNTEAFF. The chain carries TRBV7-9 and TRBJ1-1; possibly TRBD1 for D (6 bases). Between the trimmed V and J ends, which lost 7 bases and 0 bases, there was a span of 15 bases. Germline V lookup: CDR1 SEHNR, CDR2 FQNEAQ (reference sequence). This CDR3 contains 15 residues.

The chain is built from TRBV6-4 and TRBJ2-3, with 11 bases aligning to TRBD2. Germline CDR1 MRHNA, CDR2 SNTAGT. Losses at the gene ends were 5 bases for V and 4 bases for J; bases not matched to a gene: 5. This CDR3 has 15 amino acids. CDR3 loop: CASSLSGGGPDTQYF. CDR3 sequence (DNA): TGTGCCAGCAGTCTTAGCGGGGGGGGCCCAGATACGCAGTATTTT.

This clone has just a few counts. The V gene is TRBV2, the J gene TRBJ1-1, with D tentatively TRBD1 (6 bases). Germline V gene data show CDR1 as SNHLY and CDR2 as FYNNEI. The CDR3 consists of 13 residues. V lost 3 bases and J 4 bases, leaving 9 bases between the germline ends. The CDR3 nucleotides read TGTGCCAGCAGTGATGGGGGCCTCACTGAAGCTTTCTTT. Its translation is CASSDGGLTEAFF.

The table lists this clone with a count of one. This rearrangement joins TRBV27 to TRBJ1-2, with 8 bases matching TRBD1. The CDR3 is 14 amino acids. With 5 bases clipped from V and 3 bases from J, the junction kept 5 bases outside the gene matches. The germline V gene encodes CDR1 MNHEY and CDR2 SMNVEV (reference sequence). Here the CDR3 reads CASSPDRDDYGYTF. The CDR3 region has the DNA TGTGCCAGCAGTCCGGACAGGGACGACTATGGCTACACCTTC.

The DNA of the CDR3 is TGTGCCATCAGCGTCTTGACAGAGAGCTCCTACGAGCAGTACTTC. Protein product: CAISVLTESSYEQYF. The rearrangement joins TRBV10-3 to TRBJ2-7; the D gene is possibly TRBD1 (5 bases). Germline CDR1 and CDR2: ENHRY and SYGVKD. V was trimmed by 6 bases and J by 0 bases, leaving 15 bases between them. CDR3 length: 15 residues.

The chain is built from TRBV5-8 and TRBJ2-3, with 7 bases identical to TRBD2. The CDR3 has 17 residues. Per germline, CDR1 SGHTS and CDR2 YDEGEE. With V trimmed by 4 bases and J by 7 bases, 18 bases remained unmatched. In DNA form, the CDR3 reads TGTGCCAGCAGCCAAGAGATCGCTAGCGGTCCTAGGCATACGCAGTATTTT. Translating it yields CASSQEIASGPRHTQYF.

The CDR3 region is CASSLGTGNSYGYTF. Written as DNA, the CDR3 is TGTGCCAGCAGCTTAGGGACAGGGAACAGCTATGGCTACACCTTC. The chain employs TRBV7-9 and TRBJ1-2; 8 nucleotides agree with TRBD1. Germline CDR1 and CDR2: SEHNR and FQNEAQ (reference sequence). This CDR3 contains 15 residues. The V segment lost 1 base and the J segment 4 bases; nucleotides outside the gene matches: 5. Filled out from reference TRBV7-9 and TRBJ1-2, the complete variable domain reads DTGVSQNPRHKITKRGQNVTFRCDPISEHNRLYWYRQTLGQGPEFLTYFQNEAQLEKSRLLSDRFSAERPKGSFSTLEIQRTEQGDSAMYLCASSLGTGNSYGYTFGSGTRLTVV.

The rearrangement uses TRBV5-8 and TRBJ2-5; 13 positions agree with TRBD2. Germline-derived CDR1 and CDR2 are SGHTS and YDEGEE. The CDR3 length is 18 residues. J was trimmed by 5 bases and V by 0 bases; bases with no gene match: 10. CDR3 nucleotides: TGTGCCAGCAGCTTGGGAACTAGCGGGGGGGTCGGCAGGGAGACCCAGTACTTC. This codes for CASSLGTSGGVGRETQYF.

This clone appeared a few times. The rearrangement links TRBV19 to TRBJ1-1; D is undetermined. V was pared by 0 bases and J by 5 bases, with 10 bases between. Germline V gene lookup returns CDR1 LNHDA and CDR2 SQIVND (reference sequence). The CDR3 contains 14 residues. The CDR3 nucleotides are TGTGCCAGTAGTATAGACGGAGAAGTAACTGAAGCTTTCTTT. Its protein is CASSIDGEVTEAFF.

The chain combines TRBV12-5 with TRBJ2-5, with 8 bases fitting TRBD1. The V gene's germline CDR1 is LGHNT and CDR2 FRNRAP. The V gene end was trimmed by 6 bases and the J gene end by 7 bases; junction bases not matched to a gene: 7. CDR3 length equals 13 residues. CDR3 nucleotides: TGTGCTAGTGGCGAGGACAGGGAGGCGACCCAGTACTTC. It specifies CASGEDREATQYF.

Written as DNA, the CDR3 is TGTGCCAGCAGCTGGGCCTTCGGCGGGGAGCTGTTTTTT. Translated, it gives CASSWAFGGELFF. This chain links TRBV2 with TRBJ2-2; no definite D call. Germline V gene data show CDR1 as SNHLY and CDR2 as FYNNEI. The V gene lost 6 bases and the J gene lost 7 bases, with 12 bases spanning the gap. This CDR3 is 13 amino acids long.

The rearrangement uses TRBV19 and TRBJ1-1, with 9 bases fitting TRBD1. The CDR3 has 15 residues. Germline trimming cut 10 bases from V and 1 base from J; bases unmatched to any gene: 10. Germline-derived CDR1 and CDR2 are LNHDA and SQIVND (reference sequence). This chain's CDR3 is CATTARGQGNTEAFF. The CDR3 DNA sequence: TGTGCCACCACCGCCCGGGGACAGGGGAACACTGAAGCTTTCTTT.

The genes are TRBV19 and TRBJ1-5; D gene ambiguous. Germline values: CDR1 LNHDA, CDR2 SQIVND (reference sequence). Trimming pared 0 bases from V and 2 bases from J, leaving 11 bases between. The CDR3 spans 16 residues. The CDR3 region is CASSIDGSHGNQPQHF. The CDR3 nucleotides are TGTGCCAGTAGTATAGATGGCTCCCATGGCAATCAGCCCCAGCATTTT.

The rearrangement joins TRBV4-1 to TRBJ2-1; 12 bases align to TRBD2. V was pared by 4 bases and J by 7 bases, with 11 bases of the junction left unmatched. The CDR3 consists of 17 residues. Germline CDR1 reads MGHRA; CDR2 reads YSYEKL. In nucleotides, the CDR3 is TGCGCCAGCAGCCCGCTTGTCCTAGCGGGGGGGCTAAATGAGCAGTTCTTC. Translation gives CASSPLVLAGGLNEQFF.

The gene calls are TRBV5-4 and TRBJ2-7; 8 bases map to TRBD1. The V segment lost 2 bases and the J segment 1 base; nucleotides outside the gene matches: 8. The CDR3 covers 16 residues. Per the germline V gene, CDR1 is SGHNT and CDR2 is YYREEE (reference sequence). The CDR3 region is CASSFFPGGGSYEQYF. The CDR3 region has the DNA TGTGCCAGCAGCTTCTTCCCAGGGGGCGGTTCCTACGAGCAGTACTTC.

The V gene is TRBV4-1, the J gene TRBJ2-1, with 12 bases lining up with TRBD1. The CDR3 runs to 15 residues. After removal of 3 bases from V and 5 bases from J, the junction contained 2 bases not matched to a gene. Germline CDR1 reads MGHRA; CDR2 reads YSYEKL. This CDR3 reads CASSQGQGANNEQFF. In DNA, the CDR3 is TGCGCCAGCAGCCAGGGACAGGGGGCTAACAATGAGCAGTTCTTC.

The chain links TRBV9 to TRBJ2-1; TRBD1 matches at 9 bases. This CDR3 is built from 16 residues. J gave up 7 bases and V 4 bases, and 12 bases lay outside the gene matches. Germline loops: CDR1 SGDLS, CDR2 YYNGEE. The CDR3 DNA is TGTGCCAGCAGCACCCCCCGGGACAGGGCAACAAATGAGCAGTTCTTC. This sequence encodes CASSTPRDRATNEQFF.

This sequence joins TRBV5-6 and TRBJ2-7; 8 nucleotides agree with TRBD1. Germline loops: CDR1 SGHDT, CDR2 YYEEEE. This CDR3 contains 14 residues. The junction had 6 bases not matched to a gene; V was cut back by 0 bases and J by 7 bases. The CDR3 nucleotides are TGTGCCAGCAGCTTGGTTCGACAGGGGAGAGAGCAGTACTTC. The encoded protein is CASSLVRQGREQYF.

This clone was seen more than once but under ten times. The chain combines TRBV6-4 with TRBJ2-1, with D maybe TRBD1 (5 bases). Germline V gives CDR1 MRHNA, CDR2 SNTAGT. This CDR3 has 13 amino acids. The V gene lost 0 bases and the J gene lost 5 bases, with 5 bases spanning the gap. CDR3 coding DNA: TGTGCCAGCAGTGACTCGGACAACAATGAGCAGTTCTTC. This gives the protein CASSDSDNNEQFF.

The gene calls are TRBV5-1 and TRBJ2-7, with D perhaps TRBD1 (6 bases). Germline CDR1 and CDR2: SGHRS and YFSETQ. This CDR3 comprises 16 residues. V lost 2 bases, J lost 3 bases, and 18 bases lay in between. The CDR3 region is CASSLQGGLYVYEQYF. The CDR3 bases are TGCGCCAGCAGCTTACAAGGGGGTCTTTATGTCTACGAGCAGTACTTC.

V is TRBV7-6 and J is TRBJ1-2; TRBD1 matches at 7 bases. The CDR3 has 15 residues. The V gene end was trimmed by 2 bases and the J gene end by 6 bases; junction bases not matched to a gene: 9. From germline, CDR1 is SGHVS and CDR2 FNYEAQ. The DNA for the CDR3 is TGTGCCAGCAGCTTAACCGGGACAGCGGGAGATGGCTACACCTTC. This encodes CASSLTGTAGDGYTF.